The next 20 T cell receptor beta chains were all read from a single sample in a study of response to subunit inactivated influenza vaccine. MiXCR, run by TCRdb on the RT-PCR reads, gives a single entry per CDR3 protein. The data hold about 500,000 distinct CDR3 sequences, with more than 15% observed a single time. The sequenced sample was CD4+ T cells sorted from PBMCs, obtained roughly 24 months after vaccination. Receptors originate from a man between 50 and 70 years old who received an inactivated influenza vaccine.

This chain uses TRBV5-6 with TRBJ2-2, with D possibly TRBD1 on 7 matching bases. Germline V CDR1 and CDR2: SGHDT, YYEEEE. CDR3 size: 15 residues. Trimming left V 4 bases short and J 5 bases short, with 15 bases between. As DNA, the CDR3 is TGTGCCAGCAGCGGTCTACAGGGGAGGACCGGGGAGCTGTTTTTT. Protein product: CASSGLQGRTGELFF.

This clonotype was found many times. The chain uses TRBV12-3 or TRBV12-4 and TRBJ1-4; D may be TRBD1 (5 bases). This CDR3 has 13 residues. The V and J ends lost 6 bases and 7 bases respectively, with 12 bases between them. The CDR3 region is CASRRDGLEKLFF. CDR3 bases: TGTGCCAGCAGACGGGACGGACTTGAAAAACTGTTTTTT.

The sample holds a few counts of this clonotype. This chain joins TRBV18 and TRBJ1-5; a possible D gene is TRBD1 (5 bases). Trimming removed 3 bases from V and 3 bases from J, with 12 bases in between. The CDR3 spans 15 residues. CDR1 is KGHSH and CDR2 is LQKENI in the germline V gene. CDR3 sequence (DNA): TGTGCCAGCTCACCGGCAGGGCGGGCCAATCAGCCCCAGCATTTT. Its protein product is CASSPAGRANQPQHF.

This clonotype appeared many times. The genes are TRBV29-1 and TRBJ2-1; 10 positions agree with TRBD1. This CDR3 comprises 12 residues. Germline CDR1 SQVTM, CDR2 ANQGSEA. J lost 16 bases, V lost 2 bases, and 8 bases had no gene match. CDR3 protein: CSVENSDRGRFF. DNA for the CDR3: TGCAGCGTTGAAAACTCTGACAGGGGGCGCTTCTTC.

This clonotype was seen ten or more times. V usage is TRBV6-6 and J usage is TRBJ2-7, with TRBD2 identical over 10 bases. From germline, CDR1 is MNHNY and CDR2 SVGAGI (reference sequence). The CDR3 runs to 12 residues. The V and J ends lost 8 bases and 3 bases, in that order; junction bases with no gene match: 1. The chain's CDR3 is CASRTSGYEQYF. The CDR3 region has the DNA TGTGCCAGCCGGACTAGCGGCTACGAGCAGTACTTC.

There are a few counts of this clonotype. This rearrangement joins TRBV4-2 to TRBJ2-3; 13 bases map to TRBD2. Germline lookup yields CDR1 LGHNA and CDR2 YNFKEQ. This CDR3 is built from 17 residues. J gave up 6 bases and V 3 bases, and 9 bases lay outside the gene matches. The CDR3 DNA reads TGTGCCAGCAGCCAGCAGACTAGCGGGGGGCTCATGGATACGCAGTATTTT. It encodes CASSQQTSGGLMDTQYF.

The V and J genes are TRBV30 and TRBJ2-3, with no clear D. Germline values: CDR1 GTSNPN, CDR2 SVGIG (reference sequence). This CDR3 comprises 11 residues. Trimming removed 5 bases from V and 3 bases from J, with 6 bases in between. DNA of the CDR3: TGTGCCTGGTTTAGGACAGATACGCAGTATTTT. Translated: CAWFRTDTQYF.

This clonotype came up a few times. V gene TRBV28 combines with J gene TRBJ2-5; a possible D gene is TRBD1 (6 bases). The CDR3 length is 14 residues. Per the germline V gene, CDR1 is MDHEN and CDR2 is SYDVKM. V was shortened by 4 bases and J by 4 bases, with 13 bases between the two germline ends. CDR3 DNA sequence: TGTGCCAGCAGTTCGGTAACAGGGTCAGAGACCCAGTACTTC. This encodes CASSSVTGSETQYF. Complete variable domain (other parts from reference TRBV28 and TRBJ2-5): DVKVTQSSRYLVKRTGEKVFLECVQDMDHENMFWYRQDPGLGLRLIYFSYDVKMKEKGDIPEGYSVSREKKERFSLILESASTNQTSMYLCASSSVTGSETQYFGPGTRLLVL.

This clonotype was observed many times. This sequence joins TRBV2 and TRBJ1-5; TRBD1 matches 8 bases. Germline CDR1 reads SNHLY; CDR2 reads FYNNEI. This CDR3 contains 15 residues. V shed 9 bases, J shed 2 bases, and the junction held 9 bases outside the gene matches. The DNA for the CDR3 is TGTGCCAGTGAACCGGACAGGGAGGGCAATCAGCCCCAGCATTTT. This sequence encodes CASEPDREGNQPQHF.

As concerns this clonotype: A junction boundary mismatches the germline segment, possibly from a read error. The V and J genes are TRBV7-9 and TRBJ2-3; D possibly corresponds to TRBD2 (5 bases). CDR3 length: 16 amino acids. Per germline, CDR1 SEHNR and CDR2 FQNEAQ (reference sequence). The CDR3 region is CASSPHVGSRTDTQYF. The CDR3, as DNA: TGTGCCAGCAGCCCCCATGTAGGGAGTCGCACGGATACGCAGTATTTT.

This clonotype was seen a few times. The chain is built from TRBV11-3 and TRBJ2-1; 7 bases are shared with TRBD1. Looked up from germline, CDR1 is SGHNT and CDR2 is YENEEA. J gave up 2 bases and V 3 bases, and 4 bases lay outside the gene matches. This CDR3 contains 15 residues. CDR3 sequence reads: CASSLGQYPYNEQFF. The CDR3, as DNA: TGTGCCAGCAGCTTGGGACAGTACCCCTACAATGAGCAGTTCTTC.

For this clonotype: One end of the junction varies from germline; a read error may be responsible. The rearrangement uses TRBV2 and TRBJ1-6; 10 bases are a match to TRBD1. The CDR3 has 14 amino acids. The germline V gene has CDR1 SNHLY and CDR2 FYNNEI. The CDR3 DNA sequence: TGTGCCAGCAGACCCGGGGACAGGGGTTCAACCCTCCACTTT. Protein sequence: CASRPGDRGSTLHF. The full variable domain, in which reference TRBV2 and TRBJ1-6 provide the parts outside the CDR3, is EPEVTQTPSHQVTQMGQEVILRCVPISNHLYFYWYRQILGQKVEFLVSFYNNEISEKSEIFDDQFSVERPDGSNFTLKIRSTKLEDSAMYFCASRPGDRGSTLHFGNGTRLTVT.

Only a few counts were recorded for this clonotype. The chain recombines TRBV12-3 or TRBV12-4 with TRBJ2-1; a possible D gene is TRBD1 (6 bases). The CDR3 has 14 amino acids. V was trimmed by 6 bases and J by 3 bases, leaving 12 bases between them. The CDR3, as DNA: TGTGCCAGCAGCCAGGACAGACTCTACAATGAGCAGTTCTTC. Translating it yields CASSQDRLYNEQFF.

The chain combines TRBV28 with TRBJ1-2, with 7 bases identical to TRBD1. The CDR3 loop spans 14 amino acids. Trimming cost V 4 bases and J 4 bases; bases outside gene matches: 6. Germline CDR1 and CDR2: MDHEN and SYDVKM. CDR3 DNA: TGTGCCAGCAGTTCGACAGGGATAGGCTATGGCTACACCTTC. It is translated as CASSSTGIGYGYTF.

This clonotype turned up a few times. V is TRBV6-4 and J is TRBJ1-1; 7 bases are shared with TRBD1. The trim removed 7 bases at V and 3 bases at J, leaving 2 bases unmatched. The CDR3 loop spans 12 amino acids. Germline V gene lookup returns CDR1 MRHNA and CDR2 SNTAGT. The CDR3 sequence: CASTTGYTEAFF. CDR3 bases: TGTGCCAGCACGACAGGGTACACTGAAGCTTTCTTT.

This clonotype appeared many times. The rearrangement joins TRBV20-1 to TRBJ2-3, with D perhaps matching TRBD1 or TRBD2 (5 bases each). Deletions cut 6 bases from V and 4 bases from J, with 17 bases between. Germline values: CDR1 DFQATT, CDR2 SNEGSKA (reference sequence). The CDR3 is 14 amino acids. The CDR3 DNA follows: TGCAGTGCAATATCGCTGCAGGGAGCAGATACGCAGTATTTT. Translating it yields CSAISLQGADTQYF.

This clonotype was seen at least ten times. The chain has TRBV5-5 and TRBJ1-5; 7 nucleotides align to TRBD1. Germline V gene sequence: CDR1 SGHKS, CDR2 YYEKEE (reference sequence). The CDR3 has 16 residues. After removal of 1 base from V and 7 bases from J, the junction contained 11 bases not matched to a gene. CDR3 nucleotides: TGTGCCAGCAGCTTGAGGGGGGACAGCTCGGGACAGCCCCAGCATTTT. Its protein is CASSLRGDSSGQPQHF.

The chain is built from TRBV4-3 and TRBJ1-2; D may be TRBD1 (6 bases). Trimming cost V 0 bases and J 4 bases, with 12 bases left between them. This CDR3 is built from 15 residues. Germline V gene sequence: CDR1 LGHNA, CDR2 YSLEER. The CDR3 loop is CASSQDGGQPYGYTF. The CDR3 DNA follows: TGCGCCAGCAGCCAAGACGGGGGGCAGCCCTATGGCTACACCTTC.

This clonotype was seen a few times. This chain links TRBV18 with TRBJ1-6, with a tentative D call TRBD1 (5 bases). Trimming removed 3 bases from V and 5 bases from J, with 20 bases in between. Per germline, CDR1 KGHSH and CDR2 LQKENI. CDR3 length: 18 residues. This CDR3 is CASSPLGGAPSNNSPLHF. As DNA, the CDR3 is TGTGCCAGCTCACCGTTAGGAGGGGCTCCGTCTAATAATTCACCCCTCCACTTT. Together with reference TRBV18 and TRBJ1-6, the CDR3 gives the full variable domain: NAGVMQNPRHLVRRRGQEARLRCSPMKGHSHVYWYRQLPEEGLKFMVYLQKENIIDESGMPKERFSAEFPKEGPSILRIQQVVRGDSAAYFCASSPLGGAPSNNSPLHFGNGTRLTVT.

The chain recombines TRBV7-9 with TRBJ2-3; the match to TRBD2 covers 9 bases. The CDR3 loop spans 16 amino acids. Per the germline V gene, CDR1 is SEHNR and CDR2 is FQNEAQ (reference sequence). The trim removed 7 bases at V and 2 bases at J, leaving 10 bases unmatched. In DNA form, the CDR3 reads TGTGCCAGCACGATCGCCAGCGGGGGGTACACAGATACGCAGTATTTT. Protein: CASTIASGGYTDTQYF.